This TCR beta chain was captured by sequencing in a study of blood T cell repertoires in COVID-19. On the study more broadly: Sites across the United States, Italy and Spain contributed samples from acute and convalescent COVID-19. Sources were T cells, B-cell-depleted T cells, or PBMCs; the material itself was cDNA or gDNA.

Of note for this clone: The identical CDR3 is also encoded by other nucleotide sequences in the sample.

Generated by immunoSEQ multiplex PCR, the TCRdb table keeps only in-frame clones and is missing some. The data contain some 200,000 clones, roughly 80% of them singletons. Enrollment of patients from Seattle took place during active infection, with longitudinal follow-up. Sequencing input: peripheral blood. This receptor was taken from a woman over 75 with COVID-19, enrolled during active disease.

The CDR3 reads CASSQAGEQYF. CDR3 nucleotides: TGTGCCAGCAGCCAAGCGGGTGAGCAGTACTTC. The V and J genes are TRBV3-1 (or the pseudogene TRBV3-2) and TRBJ2-7, with D unresolved. CDR1 is LGHDT and CDR2 is YNNKEL in the germline V gene (reference sequence). This CDR3 region has 11 residues. The V end lost 1 base, the J end lost 7 bases, and 5 bases lay between the germline ends.